This TCR beta chain was observed in a study of blood T cell repertoires in COVID-19. Study at large: Material from acute and convalescent COVID-19 was sourced from the United States, Italy and Spain. The cDNA or gDNA used as material had been derived from T cells, B-cell-depleted T cells, or PBMCs.

Original processing methods: Using reference gene primer amplification, nucleated cell counts were estimated. Assay: immunoSEQ multiplex PCR; the TCRdb copy retains only in-frame clones and omits some. The V and J calls and clone size are taken from that table; D and trimming were inferred from the DNA. The sample holds about 60,000 clones, less than 85% seen once. Trimming removed 0 bases from V and 7 bases from J; junction bases left unmatched: 5. The germline CDR1 and CDR2 sequences are SGHRS and YFSETQ. CDR3 length: 15 amino acids. This TCR was sampled from a human donor in a cohort sampled during active COVID-19. The rearrangement links TRBV5-1 to TRBJ2-1, with TRBD1 matching 9 bases. Sequencing input: peripheral blood. DNA for the CDR3: TGCGCCAGCAGCTTGGTGGGACAGGGCTGGAATGAGCAGTTCTTC. Residues: CASSLVGQGWNEQFF.